A single sample gave rise to the 8 T cell receptor delta chains below, sequenced in a study of Vδ1+ human thymocytes. These receptors' targets are unknown. Study-wide results and caveats: Thymic TRG and TRD repertoires appeared highly polyclonal, with Gaussian CDR3 length distributions.

The template was reverse-transcribed extracted RNA. Pooled V-gene forward primers with one constant-region reverse primer generated the CDR3 amplicons by multiplex PCR. TCRdb made new clone calls on the multiplex PCR reads using CATT. The table has more than 45,000 delta-chain clones, about 15% seen once; the top ten hold approximately 0.4%. Specimen: Vdelta1+ gamma-delta thymocytes from the thymus. The subset here: FACS-sorted CD3+ TCRalphabeta- TCRVdelta1+ TCRVdelta2- thymocytes. The receptors were sampled from a girl younger than two who had congenital heart surgery.

This clone was detected only a few times. The chain recombines TRDV1 with TRDJ1; 12 bases fit TRDD3. The V gene's germline CDR1 is TSWWSYY and CDR2 QGS. The CDR3 runs 27 residues. After removal of 2 bases from V and 0 bases from J, the junction contained 34 bases not matched to a gene. Here the CDR3 reads CALGESKGGMIFLAPYWGIPYTDKLIF. The CDR3 DNA reads as TGTGCTCTTGGGGAATCCAAGGGGGGGATGATATTCCTAGCCCCCTACTGGGGGATACCATACACCGATAAACTCATCTTT.

This clone has a count of ten or more. V and J are TRAV29/DV5 and TRDJ1; D perhaps matches TRDD3 (5 bases). Germline V gene lookup returns CDR1 NSMFDY and CDR2 ISSIKDK. CDR3 size: 12 residues. Trimming removed 3 bases at V and 7 bases at J, with 13 bases between. CDR3: CAANIRAGKLIF. The CDR3 coding sequence is TGTGCAGCAAACATACGGGCCGGTAAACTCATCTTT.

The V gene is TRDV1, the J gene TRDJ1, with 10 bases fitting TRDD3. Trimming cost V 3 bases and J 6 bases; bases outside gene matches: 19. The CDR3 is 19 amino acids. The germline V gene has CDR1 TSWWSYY and CDR2 QGS. The CDR3 sequence is CALGDRLPGTGGSVNKLIF. In nucleotides, the CDR3 is TGTGCTCTTGGGGACCGCCTACCGGGTACTGGGGGATCCGTTAATAAACTCATCTTT.

A few counts support this clone. The chain combines TRDV1 with TRDJ1; 10 bases fit TRDD3. V shed 3 bases, J shed 0 bases, and the junction held 40 bases outside the gene matches. This CDR3 spans 28 amino acids. Germline lookup yields CDR1 TSWWSYY and CDR2 QGS. This CDR3 reads CALGDQPGPLLRSAPLGDRLRYTDKLIF. The CDR3, as DNA: TGTGCTCTTGGGGATCAACCTGGGCCTCTACTACGTTCCGCCCCACTGGGGGATCGCCTAAGGTACACCGATAAACTCATCTTT.

This clone turned up a few times. The gene calls are TRDV1 and TRDJ1, with 7 bases lining up with TRDD3. The CDR3 contains 20 residues. The germline CDR1 and CDR2 sequences are TSWWSYY and QGS. V lost 0 bases to trimming and J lost 3 bases; unmatched junction nucleotides: 19. The CDR3 DNA is TGTGCTCTTGGGGAACTGGGCCCGGTACTGGGGAAACCTCAGGCCGATAAACTCATCTTT. Translated: CALGELGPVLGKPQADKLIF.

The gene calls are TRDV2 and TRDJ1, with 13 positions matching TRDD3. CDR3 size: 19 residues. V lost 3 bases to trimming and J lost 1 base; unmatched junction nucleotides: 13. The germline CDR1 and CDR2 sequences are GEAIGNYY and EKD. The CDR3 DNA reads TGTGCCTGTGACCCCCCCCCCTACTGGGGGATACGCCGCACCGATAAACTCATCTTT. This gives the protein CACDPPPYWGIRRTDKLIF.

The rearrangement links TRDV1 to TRDJ1; D gene uncertain. There are 14 residues in the CDR3. The V end was cut by 9 bases, the J end by 0 bases, with 14 bases between. Looked up from germline, CDR1 is TSWWSYY and CDR2 is QGS. For the CDR3, the DNA is TGTGCTCTCCACAGTGACCCGTACACCGATAAACTCATCTTT. Residues: CALHSDPYTDKLIF.

V and J are TRDV1 and TRDJ1; D is possibly TRDD2 (5 bases). Trimming removed 2 bases from V and 0 bases from J, with 22 bases in between. The CDR3 runs to 19 residues. Germline V gene data show CDR1 as TSWWSYY and CDR2 as QGS. The CDR3, as DNA: TGTGCTCTTGGGGAAGCCTTAGCCTACGTGGGTTACAACACCGATAAACTCATCTTT. Amino acids: CALGEALAYVGYNTDKLIF.